This T cell receptor beta chain was identified in a study of T cell changes during pregnancy in multiple sclerosis. Method: immunoSEQ multiplex PCR; TCRdb's copy keeps in-frame clones and lacks some. The sample has just under 70,000 clones, roughly nine tenths seen once. The V gene end was trimmed by 8 bases and the J gene end by 4 bases; junction bases not matched to a gene: 11. CDR3 length: 14 amino acids. The germline gives CDR1 SGHDT, CDR2 YYEEEE. V usage is TRBV5-6 and J usage is TRBJ2-7, with TRBD1 matching 8 bases. The source of this sequence is a female donor with multiple sclerosis, enrolled in a pregnancy study. Sequencing was performed on peripheral blood, taken in the second trimester of pregnancy. CDR3 region: CASGPGTGAYEQYF. The CDR3 bases are TGTGCCAGTGGGCCCGGGACAGGCGCTTACGAGCAGTACTTC.